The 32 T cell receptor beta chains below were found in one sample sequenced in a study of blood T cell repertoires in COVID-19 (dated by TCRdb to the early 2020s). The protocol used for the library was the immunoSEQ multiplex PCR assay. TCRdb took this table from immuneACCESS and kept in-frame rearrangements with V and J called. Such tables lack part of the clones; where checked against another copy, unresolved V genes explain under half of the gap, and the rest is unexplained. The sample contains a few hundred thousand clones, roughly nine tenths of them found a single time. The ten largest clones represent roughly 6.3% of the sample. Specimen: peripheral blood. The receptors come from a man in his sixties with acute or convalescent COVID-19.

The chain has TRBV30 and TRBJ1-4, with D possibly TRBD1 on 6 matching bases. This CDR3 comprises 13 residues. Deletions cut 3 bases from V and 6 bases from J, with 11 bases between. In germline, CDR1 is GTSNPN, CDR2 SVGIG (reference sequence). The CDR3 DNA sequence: TGTGCCTGGAGAGGGGGGGAGGATGAAAAACTGTTTTTT. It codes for CAWRGGEDEKLFF. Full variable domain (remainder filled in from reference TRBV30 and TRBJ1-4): SQTIHQWPATLVQPVGSPLSLECTVEGTSNPNLYWYRQAAGRGLQLLFYSVGIGQISSEVPQNLSASRPQDRQFILSSKKLLLSDSGFYLCAWRGGEDEKLFFGSGTQLSVL.

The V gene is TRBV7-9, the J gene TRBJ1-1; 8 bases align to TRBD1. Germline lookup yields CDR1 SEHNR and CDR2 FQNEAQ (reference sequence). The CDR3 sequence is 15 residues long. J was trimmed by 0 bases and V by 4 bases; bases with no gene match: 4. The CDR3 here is CASSSWDRMNTEAFF. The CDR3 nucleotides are TGTGCCAGCAGCTCGTGGGACAGGATGAACACTGAAGCTTTCTTT.

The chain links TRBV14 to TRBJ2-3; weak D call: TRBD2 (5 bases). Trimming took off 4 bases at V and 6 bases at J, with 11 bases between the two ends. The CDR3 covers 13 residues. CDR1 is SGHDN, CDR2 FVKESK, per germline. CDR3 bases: TGTGCCAGCAGCCTAACTAGGGCCGATACGCAGTATTTT. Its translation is CASSLTRADTQYF.

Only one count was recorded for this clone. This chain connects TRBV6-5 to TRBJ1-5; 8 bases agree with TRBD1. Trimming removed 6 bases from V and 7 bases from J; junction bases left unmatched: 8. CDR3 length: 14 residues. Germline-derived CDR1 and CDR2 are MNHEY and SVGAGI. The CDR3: CASRSNRGEQPQHF. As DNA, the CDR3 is TGTGCCAGCAGGTCCAACAGGGGGGAGCAGCCCCAGCATTTT.

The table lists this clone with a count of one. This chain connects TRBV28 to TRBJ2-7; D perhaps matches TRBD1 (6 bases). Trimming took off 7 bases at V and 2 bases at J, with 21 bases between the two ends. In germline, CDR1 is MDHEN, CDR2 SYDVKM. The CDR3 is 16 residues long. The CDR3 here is CASNPTAGTSTYEQYF. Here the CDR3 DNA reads TGTGCCAGCAACCCCACGGCCGGGACATCGACCTACGAGCAGTACTTC.

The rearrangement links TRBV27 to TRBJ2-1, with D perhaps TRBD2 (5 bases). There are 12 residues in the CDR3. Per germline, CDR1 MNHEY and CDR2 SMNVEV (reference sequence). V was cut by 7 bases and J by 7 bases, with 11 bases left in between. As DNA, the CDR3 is TGTGCCAGCATCTCGCCGGGGAATGAGCAGTTCTTC. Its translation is CASISPGNEQFF.

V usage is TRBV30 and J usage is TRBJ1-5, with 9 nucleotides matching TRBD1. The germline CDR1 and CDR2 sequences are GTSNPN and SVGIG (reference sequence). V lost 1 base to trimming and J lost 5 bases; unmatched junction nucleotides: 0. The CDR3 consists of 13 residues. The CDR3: CAWSDRGHQPQHF. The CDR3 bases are TGTGCCTGGAGTGACAGGGGGCATCAGCCCCAGCATTTT.

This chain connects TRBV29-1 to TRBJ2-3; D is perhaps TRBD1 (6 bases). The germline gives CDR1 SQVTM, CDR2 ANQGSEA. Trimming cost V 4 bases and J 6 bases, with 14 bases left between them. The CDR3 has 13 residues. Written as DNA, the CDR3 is TGCAGCGTTGCGGACAGCCCTATCGATACGCAGTATTTT. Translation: CSVADSPIDTQYF.

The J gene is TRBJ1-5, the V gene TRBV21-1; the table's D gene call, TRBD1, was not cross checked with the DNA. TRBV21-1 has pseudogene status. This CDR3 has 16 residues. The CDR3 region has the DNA TGTGCCAGCAGCCCGCGGACAGGCTTGAAGAATCAGCCCCAGCATTTT. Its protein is CASSPRTGLKNQPQHF.

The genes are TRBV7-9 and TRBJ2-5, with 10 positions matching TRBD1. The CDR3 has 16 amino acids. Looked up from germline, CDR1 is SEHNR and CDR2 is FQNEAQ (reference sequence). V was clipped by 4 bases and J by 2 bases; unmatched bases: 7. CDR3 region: CASSWTRDRGQETQYF. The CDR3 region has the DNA TGTGCCAGCAGCTGGACCCGGGACAGGGGTCAAGAGACCCAGTACTTC.

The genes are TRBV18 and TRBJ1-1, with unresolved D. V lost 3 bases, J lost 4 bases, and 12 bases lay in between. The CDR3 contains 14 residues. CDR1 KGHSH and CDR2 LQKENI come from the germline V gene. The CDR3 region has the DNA TGTGCCAGCTCACCCGAGGGAGAGGGCACTGAAGCTTTCTTT. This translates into CASSPEGEGTEAFF.

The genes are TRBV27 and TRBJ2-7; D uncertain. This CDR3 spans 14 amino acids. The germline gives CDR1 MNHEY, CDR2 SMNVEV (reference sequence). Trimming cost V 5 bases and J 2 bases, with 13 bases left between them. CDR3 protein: CASSPGEPPYEQYF. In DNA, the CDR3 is TGTGCCAGCAGTCCCGGAGAGCCGCCCTACGAGCAGTACTTC.

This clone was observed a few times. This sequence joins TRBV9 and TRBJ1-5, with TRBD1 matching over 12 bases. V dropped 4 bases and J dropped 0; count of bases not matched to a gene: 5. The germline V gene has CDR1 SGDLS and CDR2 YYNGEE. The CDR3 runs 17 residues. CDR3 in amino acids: CASSPGTGGNSNQPQHF. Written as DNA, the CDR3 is TGTGCCAGCAGCCCAGGGACAGGGGGCAATAGCAATCAGCCCCAGCATTTT.

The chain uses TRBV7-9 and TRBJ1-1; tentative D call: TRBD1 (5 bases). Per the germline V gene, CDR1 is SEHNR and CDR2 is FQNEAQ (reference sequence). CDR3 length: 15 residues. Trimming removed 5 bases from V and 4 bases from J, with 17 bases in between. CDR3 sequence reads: CASSPPTADGTEAFF. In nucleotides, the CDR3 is TGTGCCAGCAGCCCGCCGACAGCCGATGGCACTGAAGCTTTCTTT.

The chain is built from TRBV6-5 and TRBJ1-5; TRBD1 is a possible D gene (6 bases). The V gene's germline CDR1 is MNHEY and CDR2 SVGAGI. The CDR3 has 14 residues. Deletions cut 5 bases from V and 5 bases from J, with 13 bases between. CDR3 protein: CASSPGAPDQPQHF. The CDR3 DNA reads TGTGCCAGCAGTCCAGGGGCGCCCGATCAGCCCCAGCATTTT.

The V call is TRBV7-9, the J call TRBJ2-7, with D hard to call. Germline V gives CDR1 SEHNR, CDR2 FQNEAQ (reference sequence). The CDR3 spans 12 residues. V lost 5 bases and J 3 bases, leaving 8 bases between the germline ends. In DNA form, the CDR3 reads TGTGCCAGCAGCCTATCAGGCTACGAGCAGTACTTC. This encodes CASSLSGYEQYF.

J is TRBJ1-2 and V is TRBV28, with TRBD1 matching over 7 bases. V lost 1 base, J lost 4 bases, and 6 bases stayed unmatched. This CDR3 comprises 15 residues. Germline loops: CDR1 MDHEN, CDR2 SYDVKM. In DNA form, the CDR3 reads TGTGCCAGCAGTTTATACACGGGACAGATCTATGGCTACACCTTC. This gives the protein CASSLYTGQIYGYTF.

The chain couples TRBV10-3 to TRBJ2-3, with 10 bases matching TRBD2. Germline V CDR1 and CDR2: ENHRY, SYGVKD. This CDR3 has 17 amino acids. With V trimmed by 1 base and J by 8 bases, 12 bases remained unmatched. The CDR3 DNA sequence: TGTGCCATCAGTGAGTTTCCCCTAGCGGGAGTTTCGGGTACGCAGTATTTT. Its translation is CAISEFPLAGVSGTQYF.

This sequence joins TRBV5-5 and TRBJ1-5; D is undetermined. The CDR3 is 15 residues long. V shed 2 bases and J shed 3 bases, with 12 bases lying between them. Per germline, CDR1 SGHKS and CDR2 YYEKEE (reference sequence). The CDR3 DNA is TGTGCCAGCAGCTTTGGCCAGGCTTACAATCAGCCCCAGCATTTT. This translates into CASSFGQAYNQPQHF.

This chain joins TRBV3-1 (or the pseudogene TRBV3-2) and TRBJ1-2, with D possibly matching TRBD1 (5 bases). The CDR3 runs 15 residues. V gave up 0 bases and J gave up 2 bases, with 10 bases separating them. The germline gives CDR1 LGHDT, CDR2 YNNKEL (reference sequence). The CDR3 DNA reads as TGTGCCAGCAGCCAAGATTTACGACAGAACTATGGCTACACCTTC. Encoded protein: CASSQDLRQNYGYTF.

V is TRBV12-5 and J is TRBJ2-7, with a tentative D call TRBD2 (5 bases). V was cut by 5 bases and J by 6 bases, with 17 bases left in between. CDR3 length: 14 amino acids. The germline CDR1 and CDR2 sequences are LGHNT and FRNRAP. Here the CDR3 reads CASGPALSGFEQYF. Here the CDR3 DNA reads TGTGCTAGTGGTCCGGCCTTATCGGGGTTCGAGCAGTACTTC. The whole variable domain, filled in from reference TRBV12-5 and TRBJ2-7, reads DARVTQTPRHKVTEMGQEVTMRCQPILGHNTVFWYRQTMMQGLELLAYFRNRAPLDDSGMPKDRFSAEMPDATLATLKIQPSEPRDSAVYFCASGPALSGFEQYFGPGTRLTVT.

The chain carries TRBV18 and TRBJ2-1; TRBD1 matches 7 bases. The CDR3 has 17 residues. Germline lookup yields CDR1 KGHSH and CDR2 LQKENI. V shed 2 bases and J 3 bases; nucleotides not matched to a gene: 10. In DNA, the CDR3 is TGTGCCAGCTCACCAGGCAGCAAAGGACAGGACTACAATGAGCAGTTCTTC. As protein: CASSPGSKGQDYNEQFF.

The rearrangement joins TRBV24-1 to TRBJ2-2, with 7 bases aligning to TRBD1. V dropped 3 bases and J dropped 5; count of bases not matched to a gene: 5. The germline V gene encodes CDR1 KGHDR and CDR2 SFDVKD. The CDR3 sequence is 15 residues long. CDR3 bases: TGTGCCACCAGTGATCTAAGGGGGCAAACCGGGGAGCTGTTTTTT. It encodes CATSDLRGQTGELFF.

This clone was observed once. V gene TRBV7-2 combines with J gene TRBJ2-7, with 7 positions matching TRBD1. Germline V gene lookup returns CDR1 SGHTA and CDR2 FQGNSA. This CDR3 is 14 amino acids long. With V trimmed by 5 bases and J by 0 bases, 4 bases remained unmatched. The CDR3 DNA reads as TGTGCCAGCAGCCCGAGGGACAGCTCCTACGAGCAGTACTTC. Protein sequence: CASSPRDSSYEQYF.

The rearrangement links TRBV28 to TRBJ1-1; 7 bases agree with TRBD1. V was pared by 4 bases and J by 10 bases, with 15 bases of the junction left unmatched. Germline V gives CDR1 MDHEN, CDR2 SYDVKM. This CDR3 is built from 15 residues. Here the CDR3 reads CASSSPPDRRYGAFF. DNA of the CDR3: TGTGCCAGCAGTTCACCCCCGGACAGGCGCTACGGAGCTTTCTTT.

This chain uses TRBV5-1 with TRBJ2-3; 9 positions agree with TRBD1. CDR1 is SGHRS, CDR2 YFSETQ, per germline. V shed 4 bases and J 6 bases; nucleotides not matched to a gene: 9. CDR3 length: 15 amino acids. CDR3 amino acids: CASSIWTGVSDTQYF. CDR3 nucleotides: TGCGCCAGCAGCATCTGGACAGGGGTTAGTGATACGCAGTATTTT.

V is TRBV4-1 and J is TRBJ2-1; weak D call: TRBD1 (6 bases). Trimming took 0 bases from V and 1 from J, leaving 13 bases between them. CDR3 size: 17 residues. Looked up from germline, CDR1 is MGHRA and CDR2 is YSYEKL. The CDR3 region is CASSQDPTGPSYNEQFF. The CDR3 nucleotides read TGCGCCAGCAGCCAAGATCCGACAGGCCCGTCCTACAATGAGCAGTTCTTC.

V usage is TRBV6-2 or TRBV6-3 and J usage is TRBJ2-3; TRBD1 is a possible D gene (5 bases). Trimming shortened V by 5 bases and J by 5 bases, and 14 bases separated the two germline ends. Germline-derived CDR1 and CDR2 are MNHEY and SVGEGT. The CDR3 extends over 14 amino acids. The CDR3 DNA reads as TGTGCCAGCAGTAATGGGCAGGGCATAGATACGCAGTATTTT. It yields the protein CASSNGQGIDTQYF.

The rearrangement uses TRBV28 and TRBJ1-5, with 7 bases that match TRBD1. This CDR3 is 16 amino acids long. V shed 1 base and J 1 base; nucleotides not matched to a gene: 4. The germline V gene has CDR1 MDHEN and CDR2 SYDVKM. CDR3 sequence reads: CASSLSNRGSNQPQHF. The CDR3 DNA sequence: TGTGCCAGCAGTTTATCCAACAGGGGAAGCAATCAGCCCCAGCATTTT.

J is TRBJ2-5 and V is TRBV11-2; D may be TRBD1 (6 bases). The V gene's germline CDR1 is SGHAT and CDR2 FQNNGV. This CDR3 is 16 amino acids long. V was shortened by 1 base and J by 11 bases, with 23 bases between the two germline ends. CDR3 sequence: CASSLAAGAPQKIQYF. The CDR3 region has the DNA TGTGCCAGCAGCTTAGCCGCAGGGGCCCCGCAAAAAATACAGTACTTC.

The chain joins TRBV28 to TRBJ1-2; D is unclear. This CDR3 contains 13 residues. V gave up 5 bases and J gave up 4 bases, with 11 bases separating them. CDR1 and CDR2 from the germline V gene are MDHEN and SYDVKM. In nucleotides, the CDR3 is TGTGCCAGCAGTCCCCTCTCTCCCTATGGCTACACCTTC. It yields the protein CASSPLSPYGYTF.

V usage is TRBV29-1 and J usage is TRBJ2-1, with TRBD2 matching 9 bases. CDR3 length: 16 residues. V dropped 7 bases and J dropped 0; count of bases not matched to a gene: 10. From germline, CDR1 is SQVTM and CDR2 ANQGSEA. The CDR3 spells CSAGGTSGPSYNEQFF. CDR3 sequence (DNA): TGCAGCGCCGGAGGAACTAGCGGGCCCTCCTACAATGAGCAGTTCTTC.